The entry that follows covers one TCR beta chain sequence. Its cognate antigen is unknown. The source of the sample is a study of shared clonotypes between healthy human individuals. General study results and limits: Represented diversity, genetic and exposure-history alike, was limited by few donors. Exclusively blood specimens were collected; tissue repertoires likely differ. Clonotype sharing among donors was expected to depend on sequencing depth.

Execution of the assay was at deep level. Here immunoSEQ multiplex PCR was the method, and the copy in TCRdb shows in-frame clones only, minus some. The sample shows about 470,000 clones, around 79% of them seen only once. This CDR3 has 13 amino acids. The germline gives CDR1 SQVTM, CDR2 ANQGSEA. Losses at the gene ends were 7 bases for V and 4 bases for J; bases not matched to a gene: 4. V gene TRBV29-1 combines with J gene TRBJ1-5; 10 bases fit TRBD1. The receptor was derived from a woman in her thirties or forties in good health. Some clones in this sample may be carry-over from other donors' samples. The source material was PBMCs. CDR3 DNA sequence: TGCAGCGCAAAGGACAGGGGGAATCAGCCCCAGCATTTT. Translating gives CSAKDRGNQPQHF.